This is a list of T cell receptor beta chains from one sample in a study of identical twins. MiXCR was run by TCRdb on the 5' RACE reads, yielding one entry per CDR3 protein. The sample has hundreds of thousands of distinct CDR3 sequences, around 12% seen once. The same sample was also studied in work on yellow fever vaccine responses in identical twins.

The specimen was PBMCs. The receptors derive from a woman aged 18 to 35 in good health. The CDR3 runs from the conserved cysteine through the conserved F or W. Each record gives: V gene, CDR3 protein.

>TRBV24-1
CATSAGASYNEQFF
>TRBV20-1
CSASSPGATSGSPDTQYF
>TRBV2
CATSLFRVQETQYF
>TRBV20-1
CSARASGSYNSPLHF
>TRBV12-3/TRBV12-4
CASSPGGLYGYTF
>TRBV12-3/TRBV12-4
CASSRDYLSYEQYF
>TRBV2
CASSATGVGTEAFF
>TRBV12-3/TRBV12-4
CASSLEWTGYNEQFF
>TRBV7-8
CASSLDLAGGTYEQYF
>TRBV7-6
CASSLSVLAGAGNTDTQYF
>TRBV12-3/TRBV12-4
CASSLGGRGPPYEQYF
>TRBV24-1
CATWCRLAGVYEQFF
>TRBV4-1
CASSPGGGFTYNEQFF
>TRBV15
CATRLGTAEETQYF
>TRBV7-2
CASSLVMFEQFF
>TRBV5-1
CASSPGQGKRNTEAFF
>TRBV12-3/TRBV12-4
CASSPHSISGQFF
>TRBV6-5
CASSYTGALAKNIQYF
>TRBV20-1
CSASSPSGNTDTQYF
>TRBV24-1
CATSDLMGWEQFF
>TRBV28
CASSLFYLGQRNTEAFF
>TRBV20-1
CSASSGEDGYTF
>TRBV10-3
CAISESRTGTGTGELFF
>TRBV29-1
CSVGTGVYYEQYF
>TRBV24-1
CATSDPRLGNEQFF
>TRBV9
CASTGLEGGNEQFF
>TRBV7-2
CASSLWSEQFF
>TRBV12-3/TRBV12-4
CASSPSRGGEQYF
>TRBV20-1
CSARAPGQGNYGYTF
>TRBV2
CASSEAGTSGTHEQYF
>TRBV7-8
CASSLPGARSKEGYTF
>TRBV15
CATSRDRQRGRNVKGRLGHYGYTF
>TRBV20-1
CSARGLQQETQYF
>TRBV20-1
CSARRAGTGDTGELFF
>TRBV29-1
CSVVGPNYEQYF
>TRBV20-1
CSARVAGPQETQYF
>TRBV7-3
CASSLKEGPPQFF
>TRBV3-1
CASSRPGTGNTEAFF
>TRBV11-2
CASSSLSVTGELFF
>TRBV4-2
CASSQEGWGQPQHF
>TRBV6-5
CASSYSGAGEQFF
>TRBV24-1
CATSDLLQIPASGNYNEQFF
>TRBV7-2
CATKDRGMYEQYF
>TRBV24-1
CATAGNGETQYF
>TRBV9
CASSAIAGTSSYNEQFF
>TRBV12-3/TRBV12-4
CAAGTGPSGANVLTF
>TRBV3-1
CATRVQGATEAFF
>TRBV11-2
CASSFRLAGATGELFF
>TRBV29-1
CSVEDHRTGLPQETQYF
>TRBV12-3/TRBV12-4
CASSLGTNNNEQFF
>TRBV6-5
CASSYGTGGKETQYF
>TRBV5-1
CASSFGGSGRITDTQYF
>TRBV5-1
CASSRAEPGQDTYEQYF
>TRBV12-3/TRBV12-4
CASRGRESTGELFF